This TCR beta chain is from a study of CD8+CD57+ T cells in acquired aplastic anemia. Study-wide context: Roughly 3.2 ug was the average amount of DNA from sorted CD4+ and CD8+ cells.

Selection for sequencing was limited to patients who had shown CD8+CD57+ cell expansion by flow cytometry. With no exception, the patients had severe acquired aplastic anemia. This clonotype was counted once. Its antigen is currently unknown. The use of genomic DNA as template underpinned the TCR beta VDJ and CDR3 profiling. TCRdb reprocessed the reads via MiXCR and lists one record per CDR3 protein. The profile shows about 75,000 distinct CDR3 sequences, roughly 70% of them singletons. Study-level findings and limits: Simpson's diversity of CD8+ cells was not significantly different in patients compared with controls. Researchers report that approximately 28 CD8+ CDR3 sequences appeared in both patients and controls.

The sequencing input was sorted CD4+, CD8+, or CD8+CD57+ T cells (not recorded which) from PBMCs. The receptor comes from a human donor with aplastic anemia.

The CDR3 bases are TGTGCCATTGGGACAGCCACCTACAATGAGCAGTTCTTC. This sequence encodes CAIGTATYNEQFF. The chain couples TRBV10-3 to TRBJ2-1, with 7 bases identical to TRBD1. The V gene's germline CDR1 is ENHRY and CDR2 SYGVKD. V lost 9 bases to trimming and J lost 2 bases; unmatched junction nucleotides: 4. This CDR3 spans 13 amino acids.